This is a list of T cell receptor beta chains from one sample in a study of CD8 T cells in Susac syndrome. MiXCR, run by TCRdb on the immunoSEQ multiplex PCR reads, gives a single entry per CDR3 protein. The sample includes 100,000 to 150,000 distinct CDR3 sequences, 85% to 95% of them seen just once. Sequencing was performed on CD4+ T cells from PBMCs. These receptors were collected from a human donor with multiple sclerosis. The CDR3 runs from the conserved cysteine through the conserved F or W.

v_gene	j_gene	CDR3aa
TRBV6-5	TRBJ1-1	CASSATDSEAFF
TRBV27	TRBJ1-5	CASSLFSSRGGNQPQHF
TRBV12-3/TRBV12-4	TRBJ2-5	CASSLPTPGTGFETQYF
TRBV7-9	TRBJ1-6	CASSLSPRNSPLHF
TRBV6-1	TRBJ1-3	CATQRGTGTASGNTIYF
TRBV2	TRBJ2-2	CASSEAASLGTGELFF
TRBV19	TRBJ2-3	CASSILGQGADTQYF
TRBV30	TRBJ1-6	CACVTGDYNSPLHF
TRBV6-5	TRBJ2-1	CASSSLLGSEQFF
TRBV30	TRBJ1-2	CAFKDRVLANYGYTF